Sequencing of this T cell receptor beta chain was carried out in a study of beta chain features in type 1 diabetes listed by TCRdb under 2018. Looking at the study overall: Mean age, gender distribution, total cell number and subset yield were not different between patients and healthy donors. A total of roughly 100 million sorted cells were examined across all samples, and the number of cells per subset was strongly correlated with RNA yield. In the study, recently diagnosed type 1 diabetes patients and matched healthy donors were compared on the TCRB repertoires of their sorted circulating CD4+ T cell subsets. Regulatory and stem cell-like memory subsets were isolated from only 8 patients and roughly eight healthy donors, whereas naive and central memory subsets came from all 30 or so donors.

CDR1 and CDR2 are read off the germline V gene as KGHSH and LQKENI. The CDR3, cysteine through phenylalanine, is 16 amino acids long. The kept DNA is CDR3 alone, 48 bases in frame from the first base. This clone occurred a few times. Its antigen is currently not known. Its ends do not fully match the called genes, so a read error is possible. Paper-wide results and their limitations: Sequencing cDNA rather than genomic DNA could over-represent highly expressing activated cells, although activation and CD3 levels did not differ between groups. A moderate but significant shortening of TCRB CDR3 length was observed in type 1 diabetes patients in all four CD4+ subsets. Shorter templates might have been favored by PCR, but patient and control samples were amplified and corrected together, so both groups would have been affected equally by any skew. Only small numbers of individuals were included in the HLA sub-analyses, which left unresolved whether HLA type had any influence on TCRB rearrangement. At VDJ recombination sites, type 1 diabetes patients had fewer insertions and more deleted nucleotides, which implies abnormalities in thymic rearrangement. Naive, central memory and regulatory TCRB repertoires appeared more similar among patients than among healthy donors.

All of the isolated RNA was reverse transcribed with the High Capacity cDNA Reverse Transcription Kit, so expressed TCRB transcripts were sequenced. Naive, central memory and regulatory T cell samples underwent deep immunoSEQ sequencing, averaging roughly 3.3 million total reads per sample. Sorted cells were lysed in RLT buffer, and RNA was extracted using DNase-treated RNeasy Micro or Mini kits according to cell number. To prevent cross-contamination, every cell subset was processed on its own, while patient and healthy donor samples were processed together. The immunoSEQ multiplex PCR was used to amplify TCRB sequences from cDNA, yielding 87-bp fragments that span the CDR3 region. Sequencing of the amplicons was done on the Illumina HiSeq platform. Per the authors' processing: PCR bias was computationally corrected using synthetic template baselines, reads within Hamming distance 2 were collapsed, and singletons that could not be merged were discarded. Reads were aligned against IMGT so that V, D and J genes, CDR3 length and insertions or deletions at six rearrangement sites could be assigned. Within each subset, clonotype counts were normalized to sorted cell number, and only after that were true diversity and Gini coefficients computed with the tcR R package. Repertoire sharing was quantified using the overlap coefficient calculated on TCRB nucleotide sequences. Entries here come from immuneACCESS through TCRdb and include only in-frame sequences with V and J called. Some clones fail to appear in such tables; in the studies checked, an unresolved V gene covers under half of the shortfall, and the cause of the remainder is unknown. V, J and clone size are those of that table, while D and trimming were read from the DNA. The sample yields about 220,000 clones; approximately 10% were counted once. The biggest ten clones account for 1% to 1.5% of the sample.

A single peripheral blood draw of around 0.11 L on average was collected from each donor into heparinised tubes. A BD FACSAria II was used to sort naive, central memory, regulatory and stem cell-like memory CD4+ T cells with a panel that included CD45RO, CCR7, CD25, CD127, CD95 and CD27. Purity was above 98% for every sorted population. PBMCs were isolated right away by Lymphoprep density gradient centrifugation and were stained directly, without culture. To minimize batch effects, samples were stained and sorted in pairs, one healthy donor with one patient per experiment. The source is a young man in good health. The sequenced sample was central memory CD4+ T cells from blood. The sequence is built from TRBV18 and TRBJ2-1, with the D gene uncertain. The CDR3 corresponds to CASAPTVVGFDMGQFF. The DNA sequence follows: TGTGCCAGCGCACCAACAGTGGTGGGATTCGATATGGGGCAGTTCTTC.